This entry describes one T cell receptor beta chain. Its antigen is currently unknown. These data are taken from a study of T cells in Graves' hyperthyroidism and ophthalmopathy. Patients showing uncontrolled infection, other autoimmune disease, pregnancy or lactation were ineligible. Clinical symptoms, serum thyroxine and TRAb, thyroid ultrasound and orbital computed tomography together formed the diagnostic basis. RNA transcripts provided the source from which TCR beta CDR3 regions were amplified. With the HTBI primer set, the TCR CDR3 went through a first round of RT-PCR. MiXCR, run by TCRdb on the multiplex PCR reads, gives a single entry per CDR3 protein. Here the sample spans approximately 640,000 distinct CDR3 sequences, less than 45% being singletons. Study-level findings and limits: Blood samples included most of the expanded thyroid clonotypes exceeding 0.001. In simple terms, a model built on 13 V-J features told ophthalmopathy apart from stable hyperthyroidism.

V shed 6 bases, J shed 2 bases, and the junction held 6 bases outside the gene matches. Per germline, CDR1 ENHRY and CDR2 SYGVKD. CDR3 length: 15 residues. The chain has TRBV10-3 and TRBJ1-4, with 7 bases matching TRBD1. The sample was peripheral blood or thyroid tissue (not recorded which). This clonotype originated in an adult man with Graves' disease, either hyperthyroidism or ophthalmopathy (not recorded which). CDR3 protein: CAIRDPRGTNEKLFF. The DNA of the CDR3 is TGTGCCATCAGGGACCCCAGGGGGACTAATGAAAAACTGTTTTTT.